This T cell receptor beta chain was obtained from a study of shared clonotypes between healthy human individuals. The CDR3 sequence is 17 residues long. Germline trimming cut 2 bases from V and 1 base from J; bases unmatched to any gene: 5. Germline-derived CDR1 and CDR2 are LNHDA and SQIVND (reference sequence). Study-level results: The generation probabilities recorded for non-shared clonotypes fell below those of clonotypes shared by all four donors. Rarefaction showed sorted-subset sequencing was incomplete despite large depth.

Comments on this clone: Its antigen is undetermined.

Deep-level running was used for the assay. Each subset's genomic DNA was split evenly across several immunoSEQ plates. The repertoire was sequenced with immunoSEQ multiplex PCR; TCRdb's copy has only in-frame clones and lacks some. This sample carries some 500,000 clones, around 95% of them seen once, and the ten largest clones take 0.05% to 0.07%. Sequences were obtained from naive CD4+ T cells sorted from blood. Specified subset: CD45RA+ positively selected. This clonotype was sampled from a woman aged 25 to 39 in good health. This chain links TRBV19 with TRBJ2-2, with 9 bases identical to TRBD1. CDR3 in amino acids: CASSILGGQGNTGELFF. The DNA of the CDR3 is TGTGCCAGTAGTATACTTGGGGGACAGGGGAACACCGGGGAGCTGTTTTTT.